The 31 T cell receptor beta chains in this list originate from one sample, sequenced in a study of T cell repertoires in cytomegalovirus infection. TCRdb reanalysed the reads using MiXCR and keeps one entry per CDR3 protein. This table has about 450,000 distinct CDR3 sequences, approximately 31% appearing once. The sample consisted of PBMCs. These receptors came from a human donor in good health (CMV status not recorded). Some clones in this sample may be carry-over from other donors' samples.

This clonotype was counted between two and nine times. The genes are TRBV6-6 and TRBJ2-7; D gene ambiguous. V lost 6 bases, J lost 4 bases, and 19 bases lay in between. This CDR3 contains 15 residues. Per germline, CDR1 MNHNY and CDR2 SVGAGI (reference sequence). CDR3 DNA sequence: TGTGCCAGCAGGAGCCGGGCCTCCTTAGGATACGAGCAGTACTTC. Amino acids: CASRSRASLGYEQYF.

This clonotype was recorded many times. J is TRBJ2-2 and V is TRBV28; 7 bases align to TRBD1. Losses at the gene ends were 8 bases for V and 5 bases for J; bases not matched to a gene: 14. Germline loops: CDR1 MDHEN, CDR2 SYDVKM. The CDR3 extends over 16 amino acids. The CDR3 sequence is CASQPPMRGRTGELFF. The DNA of the CDR3 is TGTGCCAGCCAACCCCCCATGAGGGGGCGTACCGGGGAGCTGTTTTTT. Full variable domain (rest looked up from reference TRBV28 and TRBJ2-2): DVKVTQSSRYLVKRTGEKVFLECVQDMDHENMFWYRQDPGLGLRLIYFSYDVKMKEKGDIPEGYSVSREKKERFSLILESASTNQTSMYLCASQPPMRGRTGELFFGEGSRLTVL.

The chain has TRBV24-1 and TRBJ1-2, with D hard to call. The germline gives CDR1 KGHDR, CDR2 SFDVKD. This CDR3 region has 13 residues. V dropped 9 bases and J dropped 5 bases, with 15 bases sitting between them. As DNA, the CDR3 is TGTGCCACCCGTTCAATGGACGATTATGGCTACACCTTC. It specifies CATRSMDDYGYTF.

This clonotype came up many times. The chain joins TRBV6-1 to TRBJ2-7, with D tentatively TRBD1 or TRBD2 (7 bases each). This CDR3 is 15 amino acids long. In germline, CDR1 is MNHNS, CDR2 SASEGT. Trimming pared 6 bases from V and 4 bases from J, leaving 19 bases between. CDR3 sequence reads: CASRARGGPEYEQYF. The CDR3 nucleotides read TGTGCCAGCAGAGCCAGGGGGGGGCCGGAGTACGAGCAGTACTTC.

Details on this clonotype: A read error likely explains this, since a far larger clone differs by one base. The CDR3 does not end in the conserved phenylalanine or tryptophan, so this is likely a read error. The chain uses TRBV5-1 and TRBJ1-5; D is unresolved. CDR3 length: 13 amino acids. Germline CDR1 SGHRS, CDR2 YFSETQ. Between the trimmed V and J ends, which lost 0 bases and 2 bases, there was a span of 3 bases. The CDR3 reads CASSLVGNQPQHL. The CDR3 bases are TGCGCCAGCAGCTTGGTTGGCAATCAGCCCCAGCATTTG.

This rearrangement joins TRBV7-9 to TRBJ2-7; TRBD2 aligns across 9 bases. The V gene end was trimmed by 8 bases and the J gene end by 6 bases; junction bases not matched to a gene: 8. Germline assignment: CDR1 SEHNR and CDR2 FQNEAQ (reference sequence). The CDR3 is 13 amino acids. CDR3 amino acids: CASCGGGAPEQYF. The CDR3 DNA reads TGTGCCAGCTGCGGGGGGGGGGCCCCCGAGCAGTACTTC.

This clonotype was detected many times. The chain uses TRBV28 and TRBJ1-6, with TRBD1 matching over 7 bases. The CDR3 has 16 amino acids. CDR1 is MDHEN and CDR2 is SYDVKM in the germline V gene. Trimming cost V 6 bases and J 4 bases; bases outside gene matches: 9. In DNA form, the CDR3 reads TGTGCCAGCAGGCCGCCCGGACAGGAGTATAATTCACCCCTCCACTTT. Translated, it gives CASRPPGQEYNSPLHF.

This clonotype was found many times. The chain employs TRBV7-8 and TRBJ2-6; perhaps TRBD1 as D (5 bases). The CDR3 extends over 16 amino acids. From germline, CDR1 is SGHVS and CDR2 FQNEAQ. With 5 bases removed from V and 0 bases from J, the gap between germline ends came to 11 bases. The chain's CDR3 is CASSILTASGANVLTF. The CDR3, as DNA: TGTGCCAGCAGCATACTGACAGCCTCTGGGGCCAACGTCCTGACTTTC.

The sample holds a few counts of this clonotype. This rearrangement joins TRBV7-3 to TRBJ2-1; TRBD2 aligns across 8 bases. This CDR3 contains 16 residues. Per the germline V gene, CDR1 is SGHTA and CDR2 is FQGTGA. Germline trimming cut 5 bases from V and 4 bases from J; bases unmatched to any gene: 10. CDR3 region: CASSIGTGGRYNEQFF. CDR3 nucleotide sequence: TGTGCCAGCAGCATCGGGACGGGGGGGCGATACAATGAGCAGTTCTTC.

This chain uses TRBV27 with TRBJ1-5, with 9 bases matching TRBD1. J gave up 0 bases and V 5 bases, and 11 bases lay outside the gene matches. The CDR3 spans 18 residues. Germline lookup yields CDR1 MNHEY and CDR2 SMNVEV (reference sequence). CDR3 protein: CASSLNPQGALSNQPQHF. CDR3 sequence (DNA): TGTGCCAGCAGTCTAAACCCACAGGGGGCCCTTAGCAATCAGCCCCAGCATTTT.

This chain joins TRBV7-9 and TRBJ1-2; a weak D match, TRBD1 (5 bases). Trimming removed 1 base from V and 2 bases from J, with 14 bases in between. The CDR3 extends over 16 amino acids. Germline loops: CDR1 SEHNR, CDR2 FQNEAQ (reference sequence). Here the CDR3 reads CASSLEPVRDNYGYTF. CDR3 nucleotides: TGTGCCAGCAGCTTAGAGCCCGTGCGGGACAACTATGGCTACACCTTC.

The chain uses TRBV7-2 and TRBJ1-6; no reliable D call. The CDR3 contains 15 residues. Germline V lookup: CDR1 SGHTA, CDR2 FQGNSA. V dropped 1 base and J dropped 6 bases, with 10 bases sitting between them. In nucleotides, the CDR3 is TGTGCCAGCAGCTTAGTGGGCAGGTCTAATTCACCCCTCCACTTT. Residues: CASSLVGRSNSPLHF.

The table lists this clonotype with many counts. J is TRBJ2-6 and V is TRBV7-8; 9 bases are shared with TRBD1. V lost 3 bases, J lost 0 bases, and 6 bases stayed unmatched. CDR3 size: 18 residues. Germline lookup yields CDR1 SGHVS and CDR2 FQNEAQ. CDR3 sequence (DNA): TGTGCCAGCAGCTTGCGGACAGGGGCCAGCTCTGGGGCCAACGTCCTGACTTTC. It yields the protein CASSLRTGASSGANVLTF.

This clonotype came up a few times. CDR3 sequence (DNA): TGTGCCAGCAGCCAGAGCGTCCTATTACAGGGGGAGGGCTACACCTTC. It yields the protein CASSQSVLLQGEGYTF. The V gene is TRBV5-5, the J gene TRBJ1-2, with 8 bases aligning to TRBD1. CDR1 SGHKS and CDR2 YYEKEE come from the germline V gene (reference sequence). This CDR3 comprises 16 residues. The ends lost 4 bases at V and 8 bases at J; junction bases unmatched: 16.

The CDR3, as DNA: TGTGCCAGCAACGAAAGGGGGGTCCCCGGGGGTGAAGCTTTCTTT. It specifies CASNERGVPGGEAFF. The chain couples TRBV7-9 to TRBJ1-1, with a weak D call TRBD1 (6 bases). The CDR3 is made up of 15 amino acids. The germline V gene has CDR1 SEHNR and CDR2 FQNEAQ (reference sequence). V was shortened by 7 bases and J by 7 bases, with 22 bases between the two germline ends.

Comments on this clonotype: A much larger clonotype is one base distant, so this may be a read error. The chain is built from TRBV7-2 and TRBJ1-4; D is possibly TRBD1 (6 bases). This CDR3 comprises 14 residues. In germline, CDR1 is SGHTA, CDR2 FQGNSA. The CDR3 here is CASSAGGLNERLFF. The CDR3 DNA reads as TGTGCCAGCAGCGCCGGGGGCCTTAATGAAAGACTGTTTTTT.

This clonotype has more than one count but fewer than ten. CDR3 residues: CASSSSGPYGYTF. The CDR3 DNA is TGTGCCAGCAGTTCGTCGGGTCCCTATGGCTACACCTTC. The rearrangement uses TRBV6-1 and TRBJ1-2; D is uncertain. This CDR3 is 13 amino acids long. Germline CDR1 is MNHNS and CDR2 is SASEGT. V lost 5 bases and J lost 4, with 11 bases in between.

This rearrangement joins TRBV6-5 to TRBJ2-5, with D tentatively TRBD1 (6 bases). Per the germline V gene, CDR1 is MNHEY and CDR2 is SVGAGI. With 2 bases removed from V and 5 bases from J, the gap between germline ends came to 18 bases. CDR3 length: 16 amino acids. The CDR3 bases are TGTGCCAGCAGTTACACCCGGACACAGGGACCGGAGACCCAGTACTTC. Protein: CASSYTRTQGPETQYF.

This clonotype has a handful of counts. The rearrangement links TRBV4-3 to TRBJ2-5, with D perhaps TRBD2 (5 bases). The germline V gene has CDR1 LGHNA and CDR2 YSLEER. V shed 5 bases and J shed 5 bases, with 18 bases lying between them. The CDR3 runs 15 residues. The CDR3 DNA reads as TGCGCCAGCAGCTCGCGGACTCTTATTGGGGAGACCCAGTACTTC. The encoded protein is CASSSRTLIGETQYF.

The chain links TRBV6-2 or TRBV6-3 to TRBJ1-1; TRBD1 agrees at 7 bases. Germline V CDR1 and CDR2: MNHEY, SVGEGT. Trimming cost V 8 bases and J 5 bases; bases outside gene matches: 11. This CDR3 has 14 residues. The CDR3, as DNA: TGTGCCAGCGGTAATCGCGGGACAGTTACTGAAGCTTTCTTT. This sequence encodes CASGNRGTVTEAFF.

This clonotype was observed at least ten times. The chain links TRBV4-1 to TRBJ1-4; a possible D gene is TRBD1 (6 bases). Looked up from germline, CDR1 is MGHRA and CDR2 is YSYEKL. The CDR3 runs 16 residues. Trimming shortened V by 0 bases and J by 6 bases, and 14 bases separated the two germline ends. CDR3 nucleotides: TGCGCCAGCAGCCAAGATCGAGACAGGAGTGATGAAAAACTGTTTTTT. Translation: CASSQDRDRSDEKLFF.

The table lists this clonotype with a few counts. The V call is TRBV6-1, the J call TRBJ1-5; the match to TRBD1 covers 7 bases. The trim removed 10 bases at V and 6 bases at J, leaving 9 bases unmatched. The length of the CDR3 is 13 residues. The V gene's germline CDR1 is MNHNS and CDR2 SASEGT. For the CDR3, the DNA is TGTGCCACTGCCCGGGACAGCCTTCAGCCCCAGCATTTT. It encodes CATARDSLQPQHF.

This clonotype was recorded a few times. The chain has TRBV28 and TRBJ1-2; D is uncertain. The length of the CDR3 is 13 residues. V shed 3 bases and J shed 3 bases, with 8 bases lying between them. In germline, CDR1 is MDHEN, CDR2 SYDVKM. In nucleotides, the CDR3 is TGTGCCAGCAGTTTCTCGGATCACTATGGCTACACCTTC. Encoded protein: CASSFSDHYGYTF.

The chain links TRBV11-3 to TRBJ2-2, with D hard to call. CDR1 SGHNT and CDR2 YENEEA come from the germline V gene. The CDR3 is 13 residues long. Trimming shortened V by 3 bases and J by 4 bases, and 6 bases separated the two germline ends. The CDR3 DNA reads TGTGCCAGCAGCTTGAGACGCACCGGGGAGCTGTTTTTT. This gives the protein CASSLRRTGELFF.

This clonotype was counted ten times or more. V usage is TRBV12-3 or TRBV12-4 and J usage is TRBJ1-1; D uncertain. The CDR3 is 14 residues long. V lost 6 bases and J 1 base, leaving 12 bases between the germline ends. DNA of the CDR3: TGTGCCAGCAGAGTTCAGACTCAGAACACTGAAGCTTTCTTT. Translation: CASRVQTQNTEAFF.

In this sample, this clonotype turned up many times. V and J are TRBV7-3 and TRBJ2-3; 8 bases map to TRBD2. Germline CDR1 is SGHTA and CDR2 is FQGTGA. Unmatched junction bases numbered 7, after V lost 5 bases and J lost 6 bases. This CDR3 has 14 residues. The CDR3 here is CASSPSGGADTQYF. In nucleotides, the CDR3 is TGTGCCAGCAGCCCATCCGGGGGGGCTGATACGCAGTATTTT.

This clonotype occurred a few times. V is TRBV5-1 and J is TRBJ2-1; 8 positions match TRBD2. CDR1 SGHRS and CDR2 YFSETQ come from the germline V gene. CDR3 length: 18 residues. Trimming removed 3 bases from V and 7 bases from J; junction bases left unmatched: 18. CDR3 amino acids: CASSYSYFRGGYTNEQFF. Written as DNA, the CDR3 is TGCGCCAGCAGCTACTCCTACTTCCGGGGGGGGTATACAAATGAGCAGTTCTTC.

The chain uses TRBV18 and TRBJ2-1, with D maybe TRBD2 (6 bases). This CDR3 contains 16 residues. V lost 5 bases and J 0 bases, leaving 14 bases between the germline ends. Germline V gene sequence: CDR1 KGHSH, CDR2 LQKENI. The CDR3 spells CASSLGAGASYNEQFF. CDR3 DNA sequence: TGTGCCAGCTCATTAGGAGCGGGTGCCTCCTACAATGAGCAGTTCTTC.

The rearrangement uses TRBV29-1 and TRBJ2-7; 8 nucleotides agree with TRBD1. Germline CDR1 and CDR2: SQVTM and ANQGSEA. The CDR3 runs to 14 residues. V was clipped by 4 bases and J by 4 bases; unmatched bases: 9. CDR3 protein: CSVAFTGGRYEQYF. CDR3 DNA sequence: TGCAGCGTTGCTTTCACAGGGGGTCGATACGAGCAGTACTTC.

This clonotype appeared a few times. The chain joins TRBV6-2 or TRBV6-3 to TRBJ2-5, with D possibly being TRBD1 (5 bases). V was clipped by 4 bases and J by 4 bases, with 16 bases between them. CDR1 is MNHEY and CDR2 is SVGEGT in the germline V gene. CDR3 length: 15 residues. Here the CDR3 reads CASSSQWGPRETQYF. CDR3 in DNA: TGTGCCAGCAGTTCGCAGTGGGGCCCACGAGAGACCCAGTACTTC.

This clonotype was detected a few times. The chain uses TRBV5-1 and TRBJ1-3; D gene ambiguous. Trimming removed 5 bases at V and 0 bases at J, with 15 bases between. The CDR3 has 16 residues. In germline, CDR1 is SGHRS, CDR2 YFSETQ. The CDR3 DNA follows: TGCGCCAGCAGTCCCTCTCCGACGGGCTCTGGAAACACCATATATTTT. Protein product: CASSPSPTGSGNTIYF.